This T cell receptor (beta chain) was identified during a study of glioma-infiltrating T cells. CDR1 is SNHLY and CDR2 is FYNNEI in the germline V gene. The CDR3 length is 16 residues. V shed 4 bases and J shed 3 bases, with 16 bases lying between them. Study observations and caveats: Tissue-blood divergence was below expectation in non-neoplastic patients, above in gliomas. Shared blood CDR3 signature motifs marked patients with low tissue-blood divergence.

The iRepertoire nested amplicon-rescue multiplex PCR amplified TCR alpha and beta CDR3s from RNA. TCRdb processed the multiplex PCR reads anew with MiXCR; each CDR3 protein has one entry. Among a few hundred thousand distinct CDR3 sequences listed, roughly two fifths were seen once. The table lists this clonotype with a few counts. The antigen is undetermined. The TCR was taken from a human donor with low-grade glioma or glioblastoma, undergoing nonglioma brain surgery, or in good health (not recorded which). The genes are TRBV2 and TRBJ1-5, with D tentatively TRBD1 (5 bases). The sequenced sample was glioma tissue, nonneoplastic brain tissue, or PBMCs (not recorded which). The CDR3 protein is CASSGLRDFFNQPQHF. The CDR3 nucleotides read TGTGCCAGCAGTGGCCTACGGGACTTCTTCAATCAGCCCCAGCATTTT.